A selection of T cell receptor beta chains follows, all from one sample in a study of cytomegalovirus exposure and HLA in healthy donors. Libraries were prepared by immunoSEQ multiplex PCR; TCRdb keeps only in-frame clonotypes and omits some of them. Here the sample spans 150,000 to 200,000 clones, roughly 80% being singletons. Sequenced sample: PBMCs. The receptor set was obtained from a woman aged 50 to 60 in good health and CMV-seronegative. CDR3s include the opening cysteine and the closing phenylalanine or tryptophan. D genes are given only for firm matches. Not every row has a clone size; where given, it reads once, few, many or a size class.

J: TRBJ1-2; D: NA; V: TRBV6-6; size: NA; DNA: TGTGCCAGCAGTTACTCTGGGGGCACTAACTATGGCTACACCTTC; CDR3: CASSYSGGTNYGYTF
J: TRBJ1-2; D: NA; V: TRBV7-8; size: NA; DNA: TGTGCCAGCAGCTTAGGGACTAGCGGCTACACCTTC; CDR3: CASSLGTSGYTF
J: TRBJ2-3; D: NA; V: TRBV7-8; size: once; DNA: TGTGCCAGCGAGGCGGGAAAGTGGGATACGCAGTATTTT; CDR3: CASEAGKWDTQYF
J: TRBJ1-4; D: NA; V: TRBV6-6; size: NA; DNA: TGTGCCAGCAGTCCCCAGGGCTCAGGCAATAAGGAAAAACTGTTTTTT; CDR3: CASSPQGSGNKEKLFF
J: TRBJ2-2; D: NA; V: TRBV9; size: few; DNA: TGTGCCAGCAGCGGAGGGACTGTGAACACCGGGGAGCTGTTTTTT; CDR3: CASSGGTVNTGELFF
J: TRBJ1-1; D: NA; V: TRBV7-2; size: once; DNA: TGTGCCAGCAGCCCAGGTTACGGTACGACTATCTACACTGAAGCTTTCTTT; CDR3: CASSPGYGTTIYTEAFF
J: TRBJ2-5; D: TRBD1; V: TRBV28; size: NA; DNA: TGTGCCAGCCGGCCGCTGAGGGACAGCTACCAAGAGACCCAGTACTTC; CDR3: CASRPLRDSYQETQYF
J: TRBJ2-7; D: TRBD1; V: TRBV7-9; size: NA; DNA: TGTGCCAGCAGAAAGGACAGGGGGTACGAGCAGTACTTC; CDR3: CASRKDRGYEQYF
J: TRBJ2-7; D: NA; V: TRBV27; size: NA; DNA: TGTGCCAGCAGTTCCTTTAGCGACGGGAGCTCCTACGAGCAGTACTTC; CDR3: CASSSFSDGSSYEQYF
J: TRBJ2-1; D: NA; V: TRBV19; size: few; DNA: TGTGCCAGTAGTGGGGCAGGGGAATCCAATGAGCAGTTCTTC; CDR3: CASSGAGESNEQFF
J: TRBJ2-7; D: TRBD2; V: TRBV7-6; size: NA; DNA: TGTGCCAGCAGCCCGCTCCTAGCGGGAATGCGCGAGCAGTACTTC; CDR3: CASSPLLAGMREQYF
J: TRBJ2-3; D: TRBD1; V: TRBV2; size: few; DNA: TGTGCCAGCACGAGACAGGGGCACCCCACAGATACGCAGTATTTT; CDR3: CASTRQGHPTDTQYF
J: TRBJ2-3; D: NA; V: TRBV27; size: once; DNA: TGTGCCAGCAGTTCAAGTTGGGGAGTGGGAGATACGCAGTATTTT; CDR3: CASSSSWGVGDTQYF
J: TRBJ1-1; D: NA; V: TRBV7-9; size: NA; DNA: TGTGCCAGCAGCTTATGGGAGGGGAGCACTGAAGCTTTCTTT; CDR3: CASSLWEGSTEAFF
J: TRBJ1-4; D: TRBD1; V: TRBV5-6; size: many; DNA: TGTGCCAGCAGCACCGGGACAGGCGGGGCTAATGAAAAACTGTTTTTT; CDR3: CASSTGTGGANEKLFF
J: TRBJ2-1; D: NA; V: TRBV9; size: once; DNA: TGTGCCAGCAGCCCCGGGGGAACCTACTTCAATGAGCAGTTCTTC; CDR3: CASSPGGTYFNEQFF
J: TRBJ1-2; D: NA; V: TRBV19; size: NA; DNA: TGTGCCAGCACCAACCGGCCCGGCCCAGGATATGGCTACACCTTC; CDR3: CASTNRPGPGYGYTF
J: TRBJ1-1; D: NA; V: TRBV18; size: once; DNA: TGTGCCAGCTCACCACAGTACAACGAGAACACTGAAGCTTTCTTT; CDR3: CASSPQYNENTEAFF